This paragraph reports one T cell receptor (beta chain). The sample is drawn from a study of control samples from healthy donors and cancer patients. The repertoire was sequenced with immunoSEQ multiplex PCR; TCRdb's copy has only in-frame clones and lacks some. The sample contains around 230,000 clones, 85% to 95% of which appear only once. CDR3 length equals 15 residues. The germline V and J ends were trimmed by 3 bases and 0 bases, with 11 bases remaining between them. In germline, CDR1 is SGHAT, CDR2 FQNNGV. This clonotype originated in a man between 45 and 60 years old in good health. Sequencing used blood. This rearrangement joins TRBV11-2 to TRBJ1-2; TRBD1 is a possible D gene (5 bases). The CDR3 sequence is CASSFRQISNYGYTF. The CDR3 DNA is TGTGCCAGCAGCTTTCGACAGATATCTAACTATGGCTACACCTTC.